This T cell receptor beta chain derives from a study of a mutant IDH1 vaccine in newly diagnosed glioma. Study information: Vaccinations, eight in total, occurred in weeks 1, 3, 5, 7, 11, 15, 19, 23. Previous treatment comprised radiotherapy, temozolomide, or both, mostly both.

Described time point: week 11, during vaccination. It was 300 ug of mutant IDH1 20-mer peptide that made up each vaccine dose, given with topical imiquimod. Deletions cut 5 bases from V and 4 bases from J, with 17 bases between. The germline gives CDR1 SGHVS, CDR2 FNYEAQ. The CDR3 has 16 amino acids. Worth noting for this clone: No antigen is known for it.

Only in-frame clones appear in the TCRdb table, and some are missing; sequencing was by immunoSEQ multiplex PCR. The table records 55,000 to 65,000 clones, 80% of them present only once. This TCR derives from a man aged 45-65 years with glioma. Material: PBMCs, obtained from a glioma patient whose treatment included an IDH1 peptide vaccine. This rearrangement joins TRBV7-6 to TRBJ2-2, with D possibly called TRBD1 or TRBD2 (7 bases each). CDR3 bases: TGTGCCAGCAGCCCAGGGGGGGGGCGCGGCACCGGGGAGCTGTTTTTT. Protein product: CASSPGGGRGTGELFF.